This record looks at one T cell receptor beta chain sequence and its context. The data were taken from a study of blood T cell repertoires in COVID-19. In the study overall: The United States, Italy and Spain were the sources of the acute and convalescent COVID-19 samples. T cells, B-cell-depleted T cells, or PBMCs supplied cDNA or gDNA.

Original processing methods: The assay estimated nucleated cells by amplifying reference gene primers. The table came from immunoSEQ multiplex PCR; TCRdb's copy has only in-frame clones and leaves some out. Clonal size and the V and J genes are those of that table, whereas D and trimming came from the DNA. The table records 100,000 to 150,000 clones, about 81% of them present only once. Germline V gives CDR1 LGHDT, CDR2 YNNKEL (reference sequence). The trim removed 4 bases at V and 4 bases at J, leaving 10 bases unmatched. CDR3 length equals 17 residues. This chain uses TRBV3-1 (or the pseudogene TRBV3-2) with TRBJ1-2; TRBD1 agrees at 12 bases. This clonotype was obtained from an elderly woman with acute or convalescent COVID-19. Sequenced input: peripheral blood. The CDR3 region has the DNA TGTGCCAGCAGCCCGCTACCGGGACAGGGGGCGACCTATGGCTACACCTTC. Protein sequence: CASSPLPGQGATYGYTF.